This TCR beta chain derives from a study of Ad26.COV2.S vaccination and SARS-CoV-2 variants. V gave up 3 bases and J gave up 7 bases, with 6 bases separating them. Germline V gene sequence: CDR1 MGHRA, CDR2 YSYEKL. This CDR3 has 12 amino acids. The treatment: some 20 received Ad26.COV2.S at low or high dose, single or two shots; 5 received placebo; per-sample allocation not given. All samples were drawn on day 63, counting from the first vaccine or placebo injection. Study-wide points: The authors reported substantial breadth in spike-specific CD8+ and CD4+ T cell responses after vaccination.

To note about this clone: The antigen is not known.

Data came from immunoSEQ multiplex PCR; TCRdb stores just in-frame clones and leaves some out. The sample lists 250,000 to 300,000 clones, around 87% seen once, with 3% to 4% in the top ten. The receptor's source is a person aged 18-60 years who received the Ad26.COV2.S COVID-19 vaccine or a placebo. V usage is TRBV4-1 and J usage is TRBJ1-4, with no clear D. Material: peripheral blood, obtained in a trial of Ad26.COV2.S vaccine versus placebo. The CDR3 sequence: CASSHRAEKLFF. DNA of the CDR3: TGCGCCAGCAGCCATCGAGCTGAAAAACTGTTTTTT.